This TCR beta chain was obtained from a study of cytomegalovirus exposure and HLA in healthy donors. Study conclusions and caveats: Associated with HLA alleles at 0.05 false discovery rate in a later analysis were 16,951 TCR beta sequences.

Note on this clone: Its antigen is unknown.

PCR used 60 Vbeta primers and 13 Jbeta primers. Method: immunoSEQ multiplex PCR; TCRdb's copy keeps in-frame clones and lacks some. Of roughly 80,000 clones listed, under 80% are singletons. The TCR comes from a man aged 55 to 70 in good health and CMV-seropositive. The material sequenced was PBMCs.

The CDR3 sequence: CASSLGVDQPQHF. CDR3 bases: TGTGCCAGCAGCTTAGGCGTCGATCAGCCCCAGCATTTT. J is TRBJ1-5 and V is TRBV7-2, with D unresolved. Trimming left V 1 base short and J 5 bases short, with 6 bases between. Germline loops: CDR1 SGHTA, CDR2 FQGNSA. The CDR3 contains 13 residues. Full variable domain (rest looked up from reference TRBV7-2 and TRBJ1-5): GAGVSQSPSNKVTEKGKDVELRCDPISGHTALYWYRQSLGQGLEFLIYFQGNSAPDKSGLPSDRFSAERTGGSVSTLTIQRTQQEDSAVYLCASSLGVDQPQHFGDGTRLSIL.